This is a list of T cell receptor beta chains from one sample in a study of cytomegalovirus exposure and HLA in healthy donors. TCRdb's table, derived via immunoSEQ multiplex PCR, lists solely in-frame clones and lacks some. The data show about 160,000 clones, with about 65% seen just once and 7% to 7.5% held by the top ten. Sequenced material: PBMCs. These TCRs come from a man aged 35-49 years in good health and CMV-seropositive. The CDR3 runs from the conserved cysteine through the conserved F or W. The D gene is left open where the match is weak. Part of the rows lack a size; the others show once, few, many or a class for expanded clones.

CASSLMGAGPQETQYF TGTGCCAGCAGTTTAATGGGAGCGGGTCCACAAGAGACCCAGTACTTC NA 16 TRBJ2-5 TRBV6-7 NA
CASSLVAGTDTQYF TGCGCCAGCAGCTTGGTGGCAGGCACAGATACGCAGTATTTT NA 14 TRBJ2-3 TRBV5-1 NA
CASSQEAWRETQYF TGCGCCAGCAGCCAAGAAGCTTGGCGGGAGACCCAGTACTTC NA 14 TRBJ2-5 TRBV4-3 few
CASSHSGGLSYEQYF TGTGCCAGCAGCCATAGCGGGGGCCTCTCCTACGAGCAGTACTTC TRBD2 15 TRBJ2-7 TRBV6-5 NA
CASSLAGLPGANVLTF TGTGCCAGCAGCTTAGCCGGACTGCCCGGGGCCAACGTCCTGACTTTC NA 16 TRBJ2-6 TRBV7-9 NA
CASSVGSSYNEQFF TGTGCCAGCAGCGTAGGCAGCTCCTACAATGAGCAGTTCTTC NA 14 TRBJ2-1 TRBV9 NA
CAISGGTEAFF TGTGCCATCAGTGGAGGAACTGAAGCTTTCTTT NA 11 TRBJ1-1 TRBV10-3 NA
CASRRGVTDTQYF TGTGCCAGCAGAAGGGGTGTTACAGATACGCAGTATTTT NA 13 TRBJ2-3 TRBV27 NA
CASSPLSFSTGRNEQYF TGTGCCAGCTCACCACTTAGTTTCTCGACAGGGAGGAACGAGCAGTACTTC NA 17 TRBJ2-7 TRBV18 NA
CASSDRGYGYTF TGTGCCAGCAGTGACAGGGGCTATGGCTACACCTTC NA 12 TRBJ1-2 TRBV6-1 NA
CASSLAGRVCGYTF TGTGCCAGCAGCTTAGCAGGCAGGGTCTGTGGCTACACCTTC NA 14 TRBJ1-2 TRBV7-2 NA
CASSTWTATHANTGELFF TGTGCCAGCTCAACTTGGACAGCCACTCACGCGAACACCGGGGAGCTGTTTTTT NA 18 TRBJ2-2 TRBV18 NA
CASRTAANSPLHF TGTGCCTCGAGGACAGCCGCCAATTCACCCCTCCACTTT NA 13 TRBJ1-6 TRBV30 few
CASSPPPRVGTEAFF TGTGCCAGCAGCCCCCCTCCCAGGGTAGGCACTGAAGCTTTCTTT NA 15 TRBJ1-1 TRBV7-9 few
CATSREANEKLFF TGTGCCACTAGCCGGGAGGCTAATGAAAAACTGTTTTTT NA 13 TRBJ1-4 TRBV19 NA
CASSLASYSNQPQHF TGTGCCAGCAGCTTAGCCTCCTATAGCAATCAGCCCCAGCATTTT NA 15 TRBJ1-5 TRBV7-2 few
CASSPLAGGETQYF TGTGCCAGCAGCCCACTAGCGGGGGGAGAGACCCAGTACTTC TRBD2 14 TRBJ2-5 TRBV14 NA
CASRTGTAYGYTF TGTGCCAGCAGGACCGGGACAGCCTATGGCTACACCTTC TRBD1 13 TRBJ1-2 TRBV2 NA
CASSLGRAEAFF TGTGCCAGCAGCTTAGGAAGAGCTGAAGCTTTCTTT NA 12 TRBJ1-1 TRBV11-3 NA
CASSVASGGRYQETQYF TGTGCCAGCAGCGTAGCTAGCGGGGGCCGATACCAAGAGACCCAGTACTTC TRBD2 17 TRBJ2-5 TRBV9 NA
CASSTLQGINEQFF TGTGCCAGCAGCACCCTACAGGGAATCAATGAGCAGTTCTTC NA 14 TRBJ2-1 TRBV7-9 once
CASTQGTNEQFF TGTGCCAGCACCCAAGGGACAAATGAGCAGTTCTTC NA 12 TRBJ2-1 TRBV6-5 NA
CASSSQGQIHQPQHF TGTGCCAGCAGCTCCCAAGGACAGATCCATCAGCCCCAGCATTTT NA 15 TRBJ1-5 TRBV5-8 NA
CSVGRTGGTEAFF TGCAGCGTTGGAAGGACAGGGGGAACTGAAGCTTTCTTT TRBD1 13 TRBJ1-1 TRBV29-1 NA
CASSSGGAYEQYF TGTGCCAGCAGCTCCGGGGGAGCCTACGAGCAGTACTTC NA 13 TRBJ2-7 TRBV7-9 once
CSVSGRGDDTQYF TGCAGCGTTTCAGGGCGGGGGGACGATACGCAGTATTTT TRBD2 13 TRBJ2-3 TRBV29-1 NA
CASSEASYGYTF TGTGCCAGCAGTGAAGCCAGCTATGGCTACACCTTC NA 12 TRBJ1-2 TRBV2 NA
CASRADRGLVTGELFF TGTGCCAGTAGGGCCGACAGGGGGCTAGTTACTGGGGAGCTGTTTTTT TRBD1 16 TRBJ2-2 TRBV19 NA
CASSLTGEGGYTF TGCGCCAGCAGCTTAACAGGGGAAGGTGGCTACACCTTC TRBD1 13 TRBJ1-2 TRBV5-1 NA
CASSQGGSGGAGETQYF TGTGCCAGCAGCCAAGGGGGAAGCGGGGGGGCCGGAGAGACCCAGTACTTC TRBD2 17 TRBJ2-5 TRBV2 NA
CASSPIRDNEQFF TGTGCCAGCAGCCCGATCCGGGACAATGAGCAGTTCTTC NA 13 TRBJ2-1 TRBV11-2 few
CASSPSRGSNQPQHF TGTGCCAGCAGCCCCAGTAGGGGGAGCAATCAGCCCCAGCATTTT NA 15 TRBJ1-5 TRBV6-1 NA
CASRRQAINEKLFF TGTGCCAGCAGAAGACAGGCCATTAATGAAAAACTGTTTTTT NA 14 TRBJ1-4 TRBV5-6 NA
CASSSRLGQTQYF TGTGCCAGCAGCTCCCGACTAGGACAGACCCAGTACTTC NA 13 TRBJ2-5 TRBV11-2 NA
CASTEGLGTGTYEQYF TGTGCCAGCACCGAAGGTCTTGGGACAGGGACCTACGAGCAGTACTTC TRBD1 16 TRBJ2-7 TRBV2 NA
CASSLYSDQPQHF TGTGCCAGTAGTCTTTATTCGGATCAGCCCCAGCATTTT NA 13 TRBJ1-5 TRBV19 NA
CASSLVAGFTEAFF TGTGCCAGCAGCTTAGTGGCAGGATTCACTGAAGCTTTCTTT NA 14 TRBJ1-1 TRBV7-2 NA
CASSQTGDTQYF TGTGCCAGCAGCCAGACAGGGGATACGCAGTATTTT TRBD1 12 TRBJ2-3 TRBV7-3 NA
CASRTARGPGELFF TGTGCCAGCAGGACTGCCAGGGGCCCCGGGGAGCTGTTTTTT NA 14 TRBJ2-2 TRBV28 NA
CASSLGGTGELFF TGTGCCAGCAGCTTGGGGGGCACCGGGGAGCTGTTTTTT NA 13 TRBJ2-2 TRBV2 NA